The clone carrying this T cell receptor beta chain was counted ten times or more. What it binds is not known. For TCR beta, libraries came from quantitative 5'-RACE with molecular barcodes. TCRdb reprocessed the 5' RACE reads via MiXCR and lists one record per CDR3 protein. The sample shows over 60,000 distinct CDR3 sequences, 5.3% of them seen only once. This CDR3 contains 14 residues. V lost 1 base and J lost 5, with 12 bases in between. Germline lookup yields CDR1 SGHVS and CDR2 FQNEAQ. The data stem from a study of CD8 T cells in ankylosing spondylitis. Study-level results: Researchers reportedly found disease-linked clones significantly enriched in matched ankylosing spondylitis synovial fluid. Disease-linked clones were CD8+ and relatively rare in peripheral blood. Made up of eight or nine highly homologous variants, a TCR beta motif appeared characteristic of ankylosing spondylitis blood.

The gene calls are TRBV7-8 and TRBJ2-7; D uncertain. This TCR was sampled from a male donor with ankylosing spondylitis or in good health (not recorded which). Sequences were obtained from blood, either unsorted or a sorted T cell fraction (not recorded which). CDR3 region: CASSLERLVNEQYF. The CDR3 nucleotides are TGTGCCAGCAGCTTAGAGAGGTTAGTCAACGAGCAGTACTTC.